The 27 T cell receptor beta chains presented below share a single source sample, sequenced in a study of T cells in Graves' hyperthyroidism and ophthalmopathy. RNA transcripts were the template for amplifying TCR beta CDR3 regions. With the HTBI primer set, the TCR CDR3 went through a first round of RT-PCR. From the multiplex PCR reads, TCRdb called clonotypes with MiXCR, one entry per CDR3 protein. The data show hundreds of thousands of distinct CDR3 sequences, with about 14% seen just once and roughly 10% held by the top ten. The sample was blood. These receptors were collected from a woman aged 18 to 35 with Graves' hyperthyroidism.

The V call is TRBV7-2, the J call TRBJ2-3; 7 bases map to TRBD2. The CDR3 contains 16 residues. Trimming at V came to 4 bases and at J to 2 bases, leaving 9 bases not matched to a gene. Germline V lookup: CDR1 SGHTA, CDR2 FQGNSA. CDR3 in amino acids: CASSSLSAGFTDTQYF. CDR3 sequence (DNA): TGTGCCAGCAGCTCCCTCTCAGCGGGATTCACAGATACGCAGTATTTT.

This clonotype was recorded a few times. The rearrangement uses TRBV2 and TRBJ2-5, with D uncertain. The V gene's germline CDR1 is SNHLY and CDR2 FYNNEI. The CDR3 runs 14 residues. Trimming shortened V by 5 bases and J by 7 bases, and 17 bases separated the two germline ends. CDR3 amino acids: CASSYEVPWGTQYF. In DNA form, the CDR3 reads TGTGCCAGCAGTTACGAGGTCCCCTGGGGGACCCAGTACTTC.

This clonotype was counted only a few times. V and J are TRBV27 and TRBJ1-1; a possible D gene is TRBD1 (5 bases). V lost 5 bases and J lost 5, with 12 bases in between. Germline CDR1 is MNHEY and CDR2 is SMNVEV (reference sequence). The CDR3 loop spans 13 amino acids. The CDR3 spells CASSERGATEAFF. The CDR3 DNA reads as TGTGCCAGCAGTGAGAGGGGCGCGACTGAAGCTTTCTTT.

This clonotype was observed at least ten times. The chain combines TRBV10-3 with TRBJ2-7; 8 bases align to TRBD2. Unmatched junction bases numbered 7, after V lost 9 bases and J lost 6 bases. This CDR3 has 12 amino acids. Germline V gene sequence: CDR1 ENHRY, CDR2 SYGVKD. The CDR3 loop is CAMRGALSEQYF. The DNA for the CDR3 is TGTGCCATGCGGGGGGCCCTCAGCGAGCAGTACTTC.

This clonotype showed up just a few times. The chain couples TRBV7-8 to TRBJ1-4; possible D gene TRBD1, 5 bases. Germline assignment: CDR1 SGHVS and CDR2 FQNEAQ. Deletions cut 2 bases from V and 4 bases from J, with 17 bases between. The length of the CDR3 is 17 residues. The CDR3 here is CASSLTMTDTDNEKLFF. The DNA of the CDR3 is TGTGCCAGCAGCTTAACTATGACGGACACTGATAATGAAAAACTGTTTTTT.

The V and J genes are TRBV3-1 and TRBJ1-5, with D perhaps TRBD1 (5 bases). The ends were cut back, 4 bases at V and 3 bases at J, with 13 bases in the middle. Germline loops: CDR1 LGHDT, CDR2 YNNKEL (reference sequence). This CDR3 region has 15 residues. The CDR3 loop reads CASSRGGQPNQPQHF. The CDR3 DNA is TGTGCCAGCAGCCGGGGCGGGCAGCCCAATCAGCCCCAGCATTTT. The full variable domain, rest sourced from reference TRBV3-1 and TRBJ1-5, is DTAVSQTPKYLVTQMGNDKSIKCEQNLGHDTMYWYKQDSKKFLKIMFSYNNKELIINETVPNRFSPKSPDKAHLNLHINSLELGDSAVYFCASSRGGQPNQPQHFGDGTRLSIL.

This clonotype has at least ten counts. CDR3 nucleotides: TGTGCCAGCAGTGCAGACTTACTCCAAGAGACCCAGTACTTC. Residues: CASSADLLQETQYF. The chain links TRBV6-1 to TRBJ2-5, with no clear D. The V gene's germline CDR1 is MNHNS and CDR2 SASEGT. The CDR3 has 14 amino acids. Trimming pared 4 bases from V and 1 base from J, leaving 10 bases between.

J is TRBJ2-3 and V is TRBV7-8; 10 nucleotides line up with TRBD2. V gave up 6 bases and J gave up 5 bases; unmatched junction bases: 5. CDR1 and CDR2 from the germline V gene are SGHVS and FQNEAQ. The CDR3 covers 14 residues. The CDR3 reads CASRVGTSVDTQYF. The CDR3 DNA is TGTGCCAGCAGGGTCGGGACTAGCGTAGATACGCAGTATTTT.

There are many counts of this clonotype. The chain couples TRBV4-3 to TRBJ2-5; D possibly corresponds to TRBD2 (6 bases). V gave up 1 base and J gave up 7 bases, with 19 bases separating them. CDR1 and CDR2 (germline): LGHNA, YSLEER. CDR3 length: 16 amino acids. CDR3 nucleotide sequence: TGCGCCAGCAGCCAAGTCGTCCGGGACCCCGGGGGGACCCAGTACTTC. The encoded protein is CASSQVVRDPGGTQYF.

This clonotype came up a few times. The CDR3 sequence: CASSRRLAGDYNEQFF. DNA for the CDR3: TGTGCCAGCAGCCGGAGACTAGCGGGAGACTACAATGAGCAGTTCTTC. The chain recombines TRBV14 with TRBJ2-1; 12 bases are a match to TRBD2. Germline V gene sequence: CDR1 SGHDN, CDR2 FVKESK. The CDR3 extends over 16 amino acids. V lost 4 bases to trimming and J lost 3 bases; unmatched junction nucleotides: 4.

This clonotype has more than one count but fewer than ten. The genes are TRBV15 and TRBJ2-5; tentative D call: TRBD1 (6 bases). CDR3 length: 13 residues. Trimming shortened V by 1 base and J by 4 bases, and 7 bases separated the two germline ends. Germline CDR1 and CDR2: LNHNV and YYDKDF (reference sequence). CDR3 bases: TGTGCCACCAGCAGAGTAGGGGGAGAGACCCAGTACTTC. Its protein product is CATSRVGGETQYF.

This clonotype occurred many times. The chain combines TRBV2 with TRBJ1-1; D is ambiguous. CDR3 length: 17 amino acids. Trimming removed 5 bases at V and 1 base at J, with 20 bases between. Germline loops: CDR1 SNHLY, CDR2 FYNNEI. In DNA, the CDR3 is TGTGCCAGCAGTTATTTCCGGGCTCCCCGTTCGAACACTGAAGCTTTCTTT. As protein: CASSYFRAPRSNTEAFF.

This clonotype was counted at least ten times. V gene TRBV7-9 combines with J gene TRBJ2-3; 7 bases align to TRBD2. Germline CDR1 and CDR2: SEHNR and FQNEAQ (reference sequence). V lost 3 bases and J lost 3; bases outside the gene matches: 9. The CDR3 length is 16 residues. As DNA, the CDR3 is TGTGCCAGCAGCTTGGGGTTATCGGGAGGAACAGATACGCAGTATTTT. Amino acids: CASSLGLSGGTDTQYF.

There are a few counts of this clonotype. V and J are TRBV4-3 and TRBJ1-5; unclear D gene. Per germline, CDR1 LGHNA and CDR2 YSLEER. V was pared by 0 bases and J by 4 bases, with 19 bases between. The CDR3 has 18 amino acids. CDR3 sequence: CASSQDLEQERANQPQHF. The CDR3 DNA reads TGCGCCAGCAGCCAAGATCTGGAGCAGGAAAGGGCGAATCAGCCCCAGCATTTT.

This clonotype was observed a handful of times. The CDR3 protein is CSVKQGFQETQYF. Written as DNA, the CDR3 is TGCAGCGTTAAACAGGGTTTCCAAGAGACCCAGTACTTC. The chain employs TRBV29-1 and TRBJ2-5; tentative D call: TRBD1 (6 bases). CDR1 and CDR2 from the germline V gene are SQVTM and ANQGSEA. The CDR3 spans 13 residues. V shed 5 bases and J shed 1 base, with 11 bases lying between them.

This clonotype was seen more than once but under ten times. In DNA, the CDR3 is TGCGCCAGCAGCCAGGCCGGGACAGGGGGAATGAACACTGAAGCTTTCTTT. This gives the protein CASSQAGTGGMNTEAFF. The chain employs TRBV4-1 and TRBJ1-1, with 11 nucleotides matching TRBD1. The V segment lost 3 bases and the J segment 0 bases; nucleotides outside the gene matches: 6. In germline, CDR1 is MGHRA, CDR2 YSYEKL. The CDR3 spans 17 residues.

This clonotype was counted at least ten times. The chain links TRBV2 to TRBJ1-5; D is undetermined. Trimming shortened V by 8 bases and J by 4 bases, and 18 bases separated the two germline ends. The germline gives CDR1 SNHLY, CDR2 FYNNEI. The CDR3 runs to 15 residues. The CDR3 DNA reads TGTGCCAGCCGAATAGGGTGGTGGCATAATCAGCCCCAGCATTTT. This gives the protein CASRIGWWHNQPQHF. The entire variable domain, with the rest obtained from reference TRBV2 and TRBJ1-5, is as follows: EPEVTQTPSHQVTQMGQEVILRCVPISNHLYFYWYRQILGQKVEFLVSFYNNEISEKSEIFDDQFSVERPDGSNFTLKIRSTKLEDSAMYFCASRIGWWHNQPQHFGDGTRLSIL.

This clonotype was recorded at least ten times. This sequence joins TRBV7-3 and TRBJ2-1; 10 bases line up with TRBD1. CDR3 length: 14 amino acids. V trimming: 6 bases; J trimming: 5 bases; junction bases outside the gene matches: 4. Germline V gives CDR1 SGHTA, CDR2 FQGTGA. The DNA of the CDR3 is TGTGCCAGCAGTGGGGGACAGGGGCACAATGAGCAGTTCTTC. Protein sequence: CASSGGQGHNEQFF.

V is TRBV7-9 and J is TRBJ1-1; D uncertain. This CDR3 spans 12 amino acids. The V end was cut by 3 bases, the J end by 9 bases, with 11 bases between. Per the germline V gene, CDR1 is SEHNR and CDR2 is FQNEAQ (reference sequence). Here the CDR3 reads CASSFKETKAFF. The CDR3 DNA is TGTGCCAGCAGCTTTAAAGAGACTAAAGCTTTCTTT.

This clonotype was seen a few times. The V gene is TRBV13, the J gene TRBJ2-7; 8 bases agree with TRBD1. Per germline, CDR1 PRHDT and CDR2 FYEKMQ (reference sequence). This CDR3 is built from 15 residues. The V and J ends lost 5 bases and 2 bases, in that order; junction bases with no gene match: 8. Here the CDR3 reads CASSPRGQVPYEQYF. CDR3 DNA sequence: TGTGCCAGCAGCCCGAGGGGACAGGTACCCTACGAGCAGTACTTC.

This clonotype was detected only a few times. V gene TRBV30 combines with J gene TRBJ2-2; 7 bases are shared with TRBD1. The CDR3 length is 13 residues. CDR1 is GTSNPN and CDR2 is SVGIG in the germline V gene (reference sequence). V trimming: 3 bases; J trimming: 7 bases; junction bases outside the gene matches: 5. The CDR3 DNA reads as TGTGCCTGGAGGACTGACAGGGTCGGGGAGCTGTTTTTT. This codes for CAWRTDRVGELFF. Combining the CDR3 with reference TRBV30 and TRBJ2-2 gives the whole variable domain SQTIHQWPATLVQPVGSPLSLECTVEGTSNPNLYWYRQAAGRGLQLLFYSVGIGQISSEVPQNLSASRPQDRQFILSSKKLLLSDSGFYLCAWRTDRVGELFFGEGSRLTVL.

There are many counts of this clonotype. The chain joins TRBV28 to TRBJ1-3, with D uncertain. Looked up from germline, CDR1 is MDHEN and CDR2 is SYDVKM. The V and J ends lost 5 bases and 0 bases respectively, with 17 bases between them. The CDR3 spans 17 residues. The CDR3 DNA reads as TGTGCCAGCAGTCTAAGTTCCCCGACCGTCTCTGGAAACACCATATATTTT. Translation gives CASSLSSPTVSGNTIYF.

The J gene is TRBJ2-1, the V gene TRBV28; 7 bases are shared with TRBD1. The CDR3 has 12 amino acids. V was clipped by 6 bases and J by 10 bases; unmatched bases: 6. Per the germline V gene, CDR1 is MDHEN and CDR2 is SYDVKM. The CDR3 loop reads CASSKPDREQFF. CDR3 DNA sequence: TGTGCCAGCAGCAAACCGGACAGGGAGCAGTTCTTC. Full variable domain (rest looked up from reference TRBV28 and TRBJ2-1): DVKVTQSSRYLVKRTGEKVFLECVQDMDHENMFWYRQDPGLGLRLIYFSYDVKMKEKGDIPEGYSVSREKKERFSLILESASTNQTSMYLCASSKPDREQFFGPGTRLTVL.

This clonotype was recorded only once. The genes are TRBV12-3 or TRBV12-4 and TRBJ2-3; 7 bases map to TRBD2. After removal of 5 bases from V and 6 bases from J, the junction contained 17 bases not matched to a gene. The length of the CDR3 is 17 residues. CDR3 region: CASSPRGVAAPRDTQYF. Here the CDR3 DNA reads TGTGCCAGCAGTCCCCGGGGGGTAGCGGCACCAAGGGATACGCAGTATTTT.

Comments on this clonotype: A clone one base away is much larger, so this may be a read error. Without the conserved terminal phenylalanine or tryptophan, this CDR3 likely stems from a read error. The J gene is TRBJ2-7, the V gene TRBV20-1; 9 bases map to TRBD2. This CDR3 region has 14 residues. The V gene's germline CDR1 is DFQATT and CDR2 SNEGSKA (reference sequence). J lost 2 bases, V lost 3 bases, and 5 bases had no gene match. CDR3 in amino acids: CSASPSGRTYEQYL. CDR3 bases: TGCAGTGCTAGTCCCAGCGGGAGGACCTACGAGCAGTACTTA.

A few counts support this clonotype. The rearrangement joins TRBV4-1 to TRBJ2-1; 8 nucleotides match TRBD2. CDR3 size: 16 residues. Looked up from germline, CDR1 is MGHRA and CDR2 is YSYEKL. Losses at the gene ends were 3 bases for V and 7 bases for J; bases not matched to a gene: 11. CDR3 in amino acids: CASSHGTGLVMNEQFF. Written as DNA, the CDR3 is TGCGCCAGCAGCCATGGGACGGGACTAGTGATGAATGAGCAGTTCTTC.

Ten or more counts support this clonotype. The chain has TRBV20-1 and TRBJ2-3; possible D gene TRBD2, 6 bases. CDR3 length equals 17 residues. The V end lost 0 bases, the J end lost 4 bases, and 20 bases lay between the germline ends. Germline loops: CDR1 DFQATT, CDR2 SNEGSKA (reference sequence). CDR3 sequence (DNA): TGCAGTGCTAGAGAGCCATACCCTTCTCCTAGCGCAGATACGCAGTATTTT. Protein sequence: CSAREPYPSPSADTQYF.